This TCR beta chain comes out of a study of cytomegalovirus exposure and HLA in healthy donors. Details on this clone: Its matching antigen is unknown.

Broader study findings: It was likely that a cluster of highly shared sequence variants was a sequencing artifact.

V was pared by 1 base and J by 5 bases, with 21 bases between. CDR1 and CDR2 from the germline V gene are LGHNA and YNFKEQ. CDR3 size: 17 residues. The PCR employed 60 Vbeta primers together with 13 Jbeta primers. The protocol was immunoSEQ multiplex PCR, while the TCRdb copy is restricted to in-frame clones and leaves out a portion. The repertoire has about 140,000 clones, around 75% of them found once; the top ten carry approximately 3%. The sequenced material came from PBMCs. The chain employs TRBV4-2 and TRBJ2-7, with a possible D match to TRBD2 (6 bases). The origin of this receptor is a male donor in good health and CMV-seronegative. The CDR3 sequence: CASSQAPRDFHMDEQYF. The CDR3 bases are TGTGCCAGCAGCCAAGCCCCTCGGGACTTCCACATGGACGAGCAGTACTTC.